What follows describes a single T cell receptor (beta chain). As yet, its antigen is unknown. The sample belongs to a study of beta chain features in type 1 diabetes. Reverse transcription of all isolated RNA meant that expressed TCRB transcripts were sequenced. Method: immunoSEQ multiplex PCR; TCRdb's copy keeps in-frame clones and lacks some. The sample shows about 620,000 clones, less than 20% of them seen only once. Whole-study results and caveats: Across all four CD4+ subsets, people with type 1 diabetes showed modestly shorter TCRB CDR3s.

The CDR3 length is 14 residues. Germline values: CDR1 SGHKS, CDR2 YYEKEE (reference sequence). Trimming cost V 0 bases and J 0 bases, with 4 bases left between them. The sequencing sample was made of naive CD4+ T cells from blood. The clonotype was recovered from a man in his late teens or twenties in good health. This rearrangement joins TRBV5-5 to TRBJ2-4; D is unresolved. DNA for the CDR3: TGTGCCAGCAGCTTGGTACAAGCCAAAAACATTCAGTACTTC. Residues: CASSLVQAKNIQYF.